The clone carrying this T cell receptor beta chain was counted a few times. What it binds is not known. Amplified TCR beta CDR3 regions came from RNA transcripts. HTBI primers were the set used in a first-round RT-PCR of the TCR CDR3. One entry per CDR3 protein results from TCRdb running MiXCR on the multiplex PCR reads. The sample lists fewer than 900,000 distinct CDR3 sequences; about a sixth were seen once. A lack of ophthalmopathy progression within 18 months defined stable Graves' hyperthyroidism. Patients were aged 18 to 65, had disease duration under 2 months, and had newly diagnosed hyperthyroidism. The sample comes from a study of T cells in Graves' hyperthyroidism and ophthalmopathy. Study results and limitations: Researchers found most expanded thyroid clonotypes above 0.001 in blood as well.

Specimen: blood. This TCR came from a man aged 18 to 30 with Graves' hyperthyroidism.

CDR3 region: CASSLGRTPLHF. In DNA form, the CDR3 reads TGTGCCAGCAGTTTAGGGAGAACACCCCTCCACTTT. The V call is TRBV12-3 or TRBV12-4, the J call TRBJ1-6; D is unresolved. The CDR3 length is 12 residues. Trimming stripped 1 base from V and 11 bases from J, with 6 bases between.